These 11 T cell receptor beta chains share one sample of origin, sequenced in a study of cytomegalovirus exposure and HLA in healthy donors. Primers for the PCR totalled 60 Vbeta and 13 Jbeta. Only in-frame clones appear in the TCRdb table, and some are missing; sequencing was by immunoSEQ multiplex PCR. The sample holds 75,000 to 90,000 clones, 60% to 85% seen once. What was sequenced was PBMCs. The receptors shown here come from a male donor in good health and CMV-seropositive.

The gene calls are TRBV5-6 and TRBJ1-3; D might be TRBD1 (6 bases). This CDR3 comprises 15 residues. V lost 1 base and J 3 bases, leaving 11 bases between the germline ends. CDR1 and CDR2 (germline): SGHDT, YYEEEE. CDR3 sequence (DNA): TGTGCCAGCAGCTTGCAGGGGCTAAGTGGAAACACCATATATTTT. Its translation is CASSLQGLSGNTIYF.

The chain employs TRBV18 and TRBJ1-4; 7 bases fit TRBD1. Germline V CDR1 and CDR2: KGHSH, LQKENI. With 3 bases clipped from V and 5 bases from J, the junction kept 3 bases outside the gene matches. This CDR3 contains 14 residues. CDR3 in amino acids: CASSPRGRNEKLFF. CDR3 DNA sequence: TGTGCCAGCTCACCCAGGGGGAGAAATGAAAAACTGTTTTTT.

This clone has just a few counts. The chain uses TRBV23-1 and TRBJ1-1, with D perhaps matching TRBD1 (5 bases). TRBV23-1 is marked as an open reading frame, function uncertain. Trimming took 2 bases from V and 6 from J, leaving 19 bases between them. This CDR3 region has 16 residues. The CDR3 coding sequence is TGCGCCAGCAGTCAAATCCTACCCCAGGGCCGCCCTGAAGCTTTCTTT. Amino acids: CASSQILPQGRPEAFF.

The chain recombines TRBV6-6 with TRBJ2-3; no definite D call. The CDR3 is 13 amino acids. Germline CDR1 is MNHNY and CDR2 is SVGAGI (reference sequence). V was cut by 7 bases and J by 6 bases, with 14 bases left in between. The CDR3 loop reads CASTLTVGDTQYF. The CDR3 bases are TGTGCCAGCACCCTTACCGTCGGGGATACGCAGTATTTT.

This chain connects TRBV5-1 to TRBJ2-6, with TRBD1 identical over 9 bases. The CDR3 is 17 residues long. Trimming at V came to 0 bases and at J to 0 bases, leaving 1 base not matched to a gene. Germline loops: CDR1 SGHRS, CDR2 YFSETQ. The CDR3, as DNA: TGCGCCAGCAGCTTGGAGGGACAGGGCTCTGGGGCCAACGTCCTGACTTTC. This translates into CASSLEGQGSGANVLTF.

The chain employs TRBV28 and TRBJ1-5; 7 positions agree with TRBD1. In germline, CDR1 is MDHEN, CDR2 SYDVKM. V was clipped by 3 bases and J by 6 bases; unmatched bases: 2. This CDR3 contains 13 residues. The CDR3 is CASSFQGGQPQHF. Written as DNA, the CDR3 is TGTGCCAGCAGTTTCCAGGGGGGTCAGCCCCAGCATTTT.

This chain connects TRBV5-1 to TRBJ2-2; possibly TRBD2 for D (5 bases). Trimming pared 5 bases from V and 0 bases from J, leaving 17 bases between. CDR1 SGHRS and CDR2 YFSETQ come from the germline V gene. The CDR3 has 17 residues. In DNA, the CDR3 is TGCGCCAGCAGACTTGGACTCCGCTATGCGAACACCGGGGAGCTGTTTTTT. Its translation: CASRLGLRYANTGELFF.

This clone showed up just a few times. This chain connects TRBV6-5 to TRBJ1-1; D is possibly TRBD1 (6 bases). With 6 bases removed from V and 1 base from J, the gap between germline ends came to 15 bases. The germline CDR1 and CDR2 sequences are MNHEY and SVGAGI. The CDR3 is 15 amino acids. The CDR3 spells CASRSLKTGNTEAFF. The CDR3 nucleotides are TGTGCCAGCAGGTCACTAAAGACAGGGAACACTGAAGCTTTCTTT.

The V call is TRBV10-1, the J call TRBJ1-2; D possibly corresponds to TRBD1 (5 bases). The germline V gene has CDR1 WNHNN and CDR2 SYGVQD (reference sequence). Trimming removed 4 bases at V and 3 bases at J, with 12 bases between. This CDR3 has 14 amino acids. In DNA, the CDR3 is TGCGCCAGCAGTGTTGAGACAGCGCACTATGGCTACACCTTC. Its protein product is CASSVETAHYGYTF.

CDR3 amino acids: CASSESAGVQEEQYF. The CDR3 region has the DNA TGTGCCAGCAGTGAATCGGCAGGGGTGCAGGAAGAGCAGTACTTC. The V and J genes are TRBV6-1 and TRBJ2-5; a weak D match, TRBD1 (6 bases). This CDR3 spans 15 amino acids. V was clipped by 2 bases and J by 11 bases, with 21 bases between them. Germline assignment: CDR1 MNHNS and CDR2 SASEGT.

V gene TRBV7-2 combines with J gene TRBJ1-5, with 11 bases aligning to TRBD1. After removal of 5 bases from V and 6 bases from J, the junction contained 6 bases not matched to a gene. CDR3 length equals 15 residues. CDR1 is SGHTA, CDR2 FQGNSA, per germline. As DNA, the CDR3 is TGTGCCAGCAGCATCGGACAGGGGGCCCGTCAGCCCCAGCATTTT. It is translated as CASSIGQGARQPQHF.